The clone carrying this T cell receptor beta chain was observed at least ten times. The antigen is undetermined. Indicated time point: sample taken at primary tumor resection. TCRs were sequenced from unsorted whole RNA of tumor, nontumor lung or PBMC. This sample is drawn from a study of spatial heterogeneity in lung cancer. Study-level background: Each time, sequencing found more beta-chain sequences than alpha-chain sequences.

TCRdb called the 5' RACE reads again in MiXCR, with one record for every CDR3 protein. The sample comprises about 40,000 distinct CDR3 sequences, approximately 5.5% of which are singletons, and less than 30% rests with the top ten. The CDR3 totals 15 residues. Trimming removed 8 bases from V and 4 bases from J, with 20 bases in between. The germline V gene encodes CDR1 SNHLY and CDR2 FYNNEI. Points from the study as a whole: There were more appearances of ubiquitous expanded tumor TCRs in blood at resection than at follow-up.

The chain links TRBV2 to TRBJ1-2; perhaps TRBD1 as D (6 bases). This receptor was taken from a female donor with early-stage non-small cell lung cancer. The sequencing used PBMCs, collected at surgery. This chain's CDR3 is CASLHRGGKSYGYTF. The CDR3 coding sequence is TGTGCCAGCCTGCACCGGGGGGGCAAAAGCTATGGCTACACCTTC.